This TCR beta chain was sequenced in a study of cytomegalovirus exposure and HLA in healthy donors. The wider study: Of more than 350 genotyped donors, around 76% clustered with self-reported Caucasian donors. Study findings and constraints: The productive fraction for most TCR beta V segments was about 90% or about 30% in an earlier analysis. TCR beta chains numbering 164 were designated cytomegalovirus-associated. Several of the most significant clusters appeared, in a later analysis, to be linked to common viral pathogens.

In the case of this clone: As yet, its antigen is unknown.

V was cut by 4 bases and J by 2 bases, with 11 bases left in between. CDR1 is MNHEY, CDR2 SVGAGI, per germline. CDR3 length: 14 amino acids. Primers included in the PCR were 60 Vbeta and 13 Jbeta primers. Produced via immunoSEQ multiplex PCR; TCRdb's table is partial and in-frame only. In the table there are about 94,000 clones, roughly three quarters of which are singletons. This clonotype was obtained from a male donor in good health and CMV-seronegative. The sample taken for sequencing was PBMCs. This sequence joins TRBV6-5 and TRBJ1-1; a possible D gene is TRBD1 (5 bases). For the CDR3, the DNA is TGTGCCAGCAGTTCGCCGGGGGGTAACACTGAAGCTTTCTTT. It specifies CASSSPGGNTEAFF.